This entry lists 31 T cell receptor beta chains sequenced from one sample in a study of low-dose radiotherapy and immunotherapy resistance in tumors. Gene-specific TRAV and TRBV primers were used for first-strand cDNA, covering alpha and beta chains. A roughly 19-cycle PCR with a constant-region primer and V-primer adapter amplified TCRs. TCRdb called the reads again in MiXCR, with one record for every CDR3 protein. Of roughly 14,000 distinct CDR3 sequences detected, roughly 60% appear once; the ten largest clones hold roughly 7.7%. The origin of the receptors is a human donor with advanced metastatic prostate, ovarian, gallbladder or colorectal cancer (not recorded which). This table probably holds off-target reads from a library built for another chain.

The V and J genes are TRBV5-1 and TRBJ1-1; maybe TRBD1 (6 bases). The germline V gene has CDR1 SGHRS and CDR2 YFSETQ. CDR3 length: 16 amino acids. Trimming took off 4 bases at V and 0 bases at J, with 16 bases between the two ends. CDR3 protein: CASSPRGPRMNTEAFF. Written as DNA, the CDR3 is TGCGCCAGCAGCCCCAGGGGTCCGAGAATGAACACTGAAGCTTTCTTT.

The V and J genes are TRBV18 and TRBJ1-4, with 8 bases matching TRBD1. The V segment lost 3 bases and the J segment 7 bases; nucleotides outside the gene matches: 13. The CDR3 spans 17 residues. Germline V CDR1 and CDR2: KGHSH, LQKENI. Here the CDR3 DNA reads TGTGCCAGCTCACCCCAAGCGGCCAGGACAGGGACTGAAAAACTGTTTTTT. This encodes CASSPQAARTGTEKLFF.

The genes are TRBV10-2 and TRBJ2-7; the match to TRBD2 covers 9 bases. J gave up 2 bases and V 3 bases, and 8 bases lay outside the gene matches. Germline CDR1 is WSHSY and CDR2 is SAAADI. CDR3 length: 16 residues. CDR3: CASSEGSGGQPYEQYF. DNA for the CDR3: TGCGCCAGCAGTGAAGGTAGCGGGGGCCAACCCTACGAGCAGTACTTC.

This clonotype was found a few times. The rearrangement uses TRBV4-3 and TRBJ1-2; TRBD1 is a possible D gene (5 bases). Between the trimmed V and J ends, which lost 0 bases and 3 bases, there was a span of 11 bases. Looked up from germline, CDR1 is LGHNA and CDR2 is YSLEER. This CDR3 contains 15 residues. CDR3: CASSQDRSGHYGYTF. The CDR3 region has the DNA TGCGCCAGCAGCCAAGATCGATCAGGGCACTATGGCTACACCTTC.

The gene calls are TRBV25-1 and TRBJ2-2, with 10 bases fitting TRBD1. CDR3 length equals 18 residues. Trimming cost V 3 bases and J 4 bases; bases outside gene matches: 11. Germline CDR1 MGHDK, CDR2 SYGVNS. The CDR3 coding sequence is TGTGCCAGCAGTGAGCGGACTCCGGGACAGGGGATCACCGGGGAGCTGTTTTTT. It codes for CASSERTPGQGITGELFF.

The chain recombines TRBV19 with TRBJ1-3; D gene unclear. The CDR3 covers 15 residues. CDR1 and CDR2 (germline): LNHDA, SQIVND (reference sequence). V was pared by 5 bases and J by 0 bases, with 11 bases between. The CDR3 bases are TGTGCCAGTAGTCCCCGGACGGCCTCTGGAAACACCATATATTTT. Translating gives CASSPRTASGNTIYF.

CDR3 residues: CASSSLWGLDTEAFF. In DNA form, the CDR3 reads TGTGCCAGCAGCTCCCTTTGGGGCCTTGACACTGAAGCTTTCTTT. The chain combines TRBV11-2 with TRBJ1-1; tentative D call: TRBD1 (5 bases). The germline V gene encodes CDR1 SGHAT and CDR2 FQNNGV. There are 15 residues in the CDR3. V shed 4 bases and J shed 3 bases, with 15 bases lying between them.

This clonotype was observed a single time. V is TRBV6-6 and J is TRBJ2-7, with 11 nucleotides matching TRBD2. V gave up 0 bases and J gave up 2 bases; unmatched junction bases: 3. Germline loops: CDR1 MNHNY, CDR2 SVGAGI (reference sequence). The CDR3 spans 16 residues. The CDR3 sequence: CASSYSSLAGAYEQYF. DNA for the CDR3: TGTGCCAGCAGTTACTCGTCACTAGCGGGAGCCTACGAGCAGTACTTC.

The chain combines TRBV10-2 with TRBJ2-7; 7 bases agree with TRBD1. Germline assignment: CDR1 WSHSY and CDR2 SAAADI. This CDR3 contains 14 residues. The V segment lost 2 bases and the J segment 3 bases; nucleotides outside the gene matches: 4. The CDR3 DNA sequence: TGCGCCAGCAGTGAGCTGGGGGACAGCTACGAGCAGTACTTC. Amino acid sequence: CASSELGDSYEQYF.

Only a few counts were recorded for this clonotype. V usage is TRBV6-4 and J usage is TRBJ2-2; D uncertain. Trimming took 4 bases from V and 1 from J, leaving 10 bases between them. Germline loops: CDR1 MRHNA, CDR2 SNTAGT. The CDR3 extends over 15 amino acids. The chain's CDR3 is CASSVEPGNTGELFF. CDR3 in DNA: TGTGCCAGCAGTGTAGAACCGGGGAACACCGGGGAGCTGTTTTTT.

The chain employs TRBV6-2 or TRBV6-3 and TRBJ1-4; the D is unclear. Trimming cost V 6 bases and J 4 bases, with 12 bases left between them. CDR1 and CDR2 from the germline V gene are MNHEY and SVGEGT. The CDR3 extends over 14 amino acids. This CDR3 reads CASSFNGDNEKLFF. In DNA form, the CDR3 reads TGTGCCAGCAGCTTCAACGGTGATAATGAAAAACTGTTTTTT.

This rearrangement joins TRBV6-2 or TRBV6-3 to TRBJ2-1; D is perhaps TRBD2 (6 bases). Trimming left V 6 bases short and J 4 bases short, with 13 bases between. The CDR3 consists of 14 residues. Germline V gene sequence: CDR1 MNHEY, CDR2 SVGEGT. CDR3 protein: CASSPGTSYNEQFF. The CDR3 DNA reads TGTGCCAGCAGCCCCGGGACTTCTTACAATGAGCAGTTCTTC.

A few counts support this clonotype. CDR3 amino acids: CASSFRHRVDEQYF. The DNA for the CDR3 is TGTGCCAGCAGTTTCCGTCACAGGGTTGACGAGCAGTACTTC. This rearrangement joins TRBV28 to TRBJ2-7, with D tentatively TRBD1 (6 bases). Looked up from germline, CDR1 is MDHEN and CDR2 is SYDVKM. Between the trimmed V and J ends, which lost 3 bases and 5 bases, there was a span of 14 bases. The CDR3 is 14 residues long.

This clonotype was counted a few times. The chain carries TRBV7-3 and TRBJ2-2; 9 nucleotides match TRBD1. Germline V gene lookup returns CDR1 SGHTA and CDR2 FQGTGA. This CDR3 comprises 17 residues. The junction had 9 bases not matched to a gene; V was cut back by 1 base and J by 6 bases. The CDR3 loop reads CASSLSWDRAKAGELFF. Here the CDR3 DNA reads TGTGCCAGCAGCTTAAGTTGGGACAGGGCGAAGGCCGGGGAGCTGTTTTTT.

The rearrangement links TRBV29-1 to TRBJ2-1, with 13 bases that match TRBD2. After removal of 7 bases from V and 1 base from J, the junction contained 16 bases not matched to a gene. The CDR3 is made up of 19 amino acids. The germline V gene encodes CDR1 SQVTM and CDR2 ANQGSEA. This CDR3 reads CSARPRTSGSFGSYNEQFF. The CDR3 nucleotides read TGCAGCGCCCGACCTAGGACTAGCGGGAGCTTTGGGTCCTACAATGAGCAGTTCTTC.

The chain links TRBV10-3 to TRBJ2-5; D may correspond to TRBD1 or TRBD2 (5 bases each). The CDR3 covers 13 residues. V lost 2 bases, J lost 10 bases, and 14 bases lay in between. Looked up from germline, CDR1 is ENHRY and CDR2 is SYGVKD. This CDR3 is CAISERDEGNQYF. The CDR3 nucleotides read TGTGCCATCAGTGAGCGGGATGAGGGGAACCAGTACTTC.

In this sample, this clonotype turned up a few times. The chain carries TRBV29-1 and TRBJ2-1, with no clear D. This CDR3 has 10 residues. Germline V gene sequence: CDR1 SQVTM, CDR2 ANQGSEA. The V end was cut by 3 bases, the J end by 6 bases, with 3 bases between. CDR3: CSVDTNEQFF. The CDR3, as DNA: TGCAGCGTTGATACCAATGAGCAGTTCTTC.

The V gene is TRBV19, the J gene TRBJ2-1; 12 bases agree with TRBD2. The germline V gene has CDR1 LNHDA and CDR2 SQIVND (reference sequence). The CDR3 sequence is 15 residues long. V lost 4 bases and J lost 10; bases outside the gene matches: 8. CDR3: CASSNGGLAGWEQFF. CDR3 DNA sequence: TGTGCCAGTAGTAATGGGGGACTAGCGGGCTGGGAGCAGTTCTTC.

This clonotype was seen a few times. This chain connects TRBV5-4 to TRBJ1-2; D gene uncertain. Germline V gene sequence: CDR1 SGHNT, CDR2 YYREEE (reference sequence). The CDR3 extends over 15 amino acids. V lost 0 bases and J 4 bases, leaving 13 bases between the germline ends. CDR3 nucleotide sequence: TGTGCCAGCAGCTTGGAGATGGGGATCAGCTATGGCTACACCTTC. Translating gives CASSLEMGISYGYTF. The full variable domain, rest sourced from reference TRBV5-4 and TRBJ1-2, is ETGVTQSPTHLIKTRGQQVTLRCSSQSGHNTVSWYQQALGQGPQFIFQYYREEENGRGNFPPRFSGLQFPNYSSELNVNALELDDSALYLCASSLEMGISYGYTFGSGTRLTVV.

CDR3 in amino acids: CASSSGPSNQPQHF. The CDR3 DNA reads as TGTGCCAGCTCATCGGGACCTAGCAATCAGCCCCAGCATTTT. The V gene is TRBV18, the J gene TRBJ1-5; D may be TRBD1 (5 bases). Germline CDR1 reads KGHSH; CDR2 reads LQKENI. The CDR3 runs 14 residues. V was trimmed by 5 bases and J by 0 bases, leaving 8 bases between them.

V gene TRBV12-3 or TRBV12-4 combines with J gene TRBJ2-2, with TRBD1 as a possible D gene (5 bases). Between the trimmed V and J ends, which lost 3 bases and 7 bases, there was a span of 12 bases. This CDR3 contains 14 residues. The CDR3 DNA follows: TGTGCCAGCAGTTTCCAAGGGGCTGTCGGGGAGCTGTTTTTT. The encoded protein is CASSFQGAVGELFF.

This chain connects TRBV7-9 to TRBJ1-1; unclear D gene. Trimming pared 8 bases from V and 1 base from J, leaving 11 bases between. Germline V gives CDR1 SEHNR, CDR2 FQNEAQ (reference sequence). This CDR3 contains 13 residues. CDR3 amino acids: CASLRDANTEAFF. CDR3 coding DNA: TGTGCCAGCCTCCGGGATGCGAACACTGAAGCTTTCTTT.

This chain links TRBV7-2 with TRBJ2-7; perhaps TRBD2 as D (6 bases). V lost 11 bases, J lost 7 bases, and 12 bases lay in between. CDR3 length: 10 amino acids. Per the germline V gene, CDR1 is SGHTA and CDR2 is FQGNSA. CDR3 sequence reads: CASWRGEQYF. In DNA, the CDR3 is TGTGCCTCATGGAGGGGTGAGCAGTACTTC.

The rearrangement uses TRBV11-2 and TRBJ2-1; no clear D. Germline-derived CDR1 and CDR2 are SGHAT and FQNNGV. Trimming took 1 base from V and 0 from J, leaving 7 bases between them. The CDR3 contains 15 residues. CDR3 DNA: TGTGCCAGCAGCTTAGGGCCTGACTCCTACAATGAGCAGTTCTTC. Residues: CASSLGPDSYNEQFF.

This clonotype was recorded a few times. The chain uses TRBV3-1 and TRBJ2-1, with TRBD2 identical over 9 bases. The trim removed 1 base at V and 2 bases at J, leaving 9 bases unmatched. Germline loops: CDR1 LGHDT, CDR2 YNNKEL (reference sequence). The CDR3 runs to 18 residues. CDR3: CASSQASGSGRTYNEQFF. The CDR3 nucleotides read TGTGCCAGCAGCCAAGCAAGTGGGAGCGGGAGGACCTACAATGAGCAGTTCTTC.

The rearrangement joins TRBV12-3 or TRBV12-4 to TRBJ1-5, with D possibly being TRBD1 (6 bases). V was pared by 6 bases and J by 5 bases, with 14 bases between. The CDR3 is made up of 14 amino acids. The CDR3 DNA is TGTGCCAGCAGGGACAGTCTCACGCATCAGCCCCAGCATTTT. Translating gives CASRDSLTHQPQHF.

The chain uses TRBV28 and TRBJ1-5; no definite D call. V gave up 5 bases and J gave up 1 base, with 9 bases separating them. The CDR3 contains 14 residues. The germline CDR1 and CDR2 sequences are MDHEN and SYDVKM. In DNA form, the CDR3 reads TGTGCCAGCAGTCCGGGTTGGAGCAATCAGCCCCAGCATTTT. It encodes CASSPGWSNQPQHF.

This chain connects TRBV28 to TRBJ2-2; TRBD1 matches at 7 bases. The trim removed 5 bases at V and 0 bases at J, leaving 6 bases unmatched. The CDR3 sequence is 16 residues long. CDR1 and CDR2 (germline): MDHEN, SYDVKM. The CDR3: CASSRRGLPNTGELFF. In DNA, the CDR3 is TGTGCCAGCAGTCGAAGGGGGCTCCCGAACACCGGGGAGCTGTTTTTT.

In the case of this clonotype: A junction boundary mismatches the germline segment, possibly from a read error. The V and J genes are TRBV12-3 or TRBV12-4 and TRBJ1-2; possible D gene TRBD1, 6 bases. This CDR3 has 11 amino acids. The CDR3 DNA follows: TGTGCCAGCAGTCAAGCGACAGGCCTGAAGTTC. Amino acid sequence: CASSQATGLKF.

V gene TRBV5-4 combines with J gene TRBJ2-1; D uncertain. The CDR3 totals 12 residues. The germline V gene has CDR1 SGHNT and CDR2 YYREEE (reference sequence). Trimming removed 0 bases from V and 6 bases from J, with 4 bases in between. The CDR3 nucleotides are TGTGCCAGCAGCTTGGCCCCCAATGAGCAGTTCTTC. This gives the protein CASSLAPNEQFF.

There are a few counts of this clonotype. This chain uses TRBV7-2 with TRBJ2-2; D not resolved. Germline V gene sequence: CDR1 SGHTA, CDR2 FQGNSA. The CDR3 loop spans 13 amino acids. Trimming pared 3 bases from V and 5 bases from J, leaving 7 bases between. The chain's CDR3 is CASSFSGTGELFF. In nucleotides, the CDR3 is TGTGCCAGCAGCTTTTCGGGTACCGGGGAGCTGTTTTTT.